These T cell receptor beta chains were read from a single sample in a study of vaccination effects on CD4 cells after COVID-19. No antigens are known for them. Clones were sequenced by immunoSEQ multiplex PCR, and TCRdb holds only the in-frame ones, with some missing. The repertoire holds roughly 65,000 clones, with less than 85% as singletons. The source material was CD4+ T cells from PBMCs cultured with HCoV-NL63 spike peptides, sampled before COVID-19 vaccination. These receptors were obtained from a human donor who received a COVID-19 vaccine. Each CDR3 is given with its conserved first and last residue. The order of the fields is V gene, clone size, J gene, D gene, CDR3 protein, CDR3 DNA. A D gene is named only where the DNA matches it firmly. Clone size appears in some rows only: once, few, many, or a class for an expanded clone.

TRBV20-1,NA,TRBJ2-3,TRBD2,CSASSGGDTDTQYF,TGCAGTGCTAGTAGCGGGGGGGACACAGATACGCAGTATTTT
TRBV6-1,NA,TRBJ2-3,NA,CASSEATDTQYF,TGTGCCAGCAGTGAAGCCACAGATACGCAGTATTTT
TRBV6-1,NA,TRBJ2-3,NA,CASSDRGTDTQYF,TGTGCCAGCAGTGATCGGGGGACAGATACGCAGTATTTT
TRBV10-1,NA,TRBJ2-3,TRBD1,CASSGQGLADTQYF,TGCGCCAGCAGCGGACAGGGTTTGGCAGATACGCAGTATTTT
TRBV10-3,NA,TRBJ2-1,NA,CAIRSFSYNEQFF,TGTGCCATCAGGAGCTTCTCCTACAATGAGCAGTTCTTC
TRBV4-1,few,TRBJ1-2,NA,CASSQVMNPHANYGYTF,TGCGCCAGCAGCCAAGTGATGAACCCTCACGCTAACTATGGCTACACCTTC
TRBV18,NA,TRBJ2-5,TRBD2,CASSPYRLAGGGGKETQYF,TGTGCCAGCTCACCCTATCGACTAGCGGGGGGAGGAGGAAAAGAGACCCAGTACTTC
TRBV10-3,NA,TRBJ1-2,NA,CAISTGNYGYTF,TGTGCCATCAGTACAGGGAACTATGGCTACACCTTC
TRBV5-1,NA,TRBJ1-6,NA,CASSLDSNNSPLHF,TGCGCCAGCAGCTTGGACAGTAATAATTCACCCCTCCACTTT
TRBV7-9,NA,TRBJ1-6,NA,CASSFSGRGYNSPLHF,TGTGCCAGCAGCTTTTCGGGGCGCGGCTATAATTCACCCCTCCACTTT
TRBV6-5,NA,TRBJ2-3,NA,CASSYGARGADTQYF,TGTGCCAGCAGTTACGGGGCCAGGGGCGCAGATACGCAGTATTTT
TRBV11-2,few,TRBJ2-3,TRBD2,CARTAGDTDTQYF,TGTGCCAGAACAGCGGGGGACACAGATACGCAGTATTTT
TRBV24-1,NA,TRBJ2-6,NA,CATSDPTQPAATGANVLTF,TGTGCCACCAGTGATCCAACCCAGCCCGCAGCCACTGGGGCCAACGTCCTGACTTTC
TRBV7-2,NA,TRBJ2-3,TRBD2,CASSIQRGDTDTQYF,TGTGCCAGCAGCATCCAGCGGGGGGACACAGATACGCAGTATTTT
TRBV5-1,NA,TRBJ1-6,NA,CASTPGSYNSPLHF,TGCGCCAGCACGCCTGGGTCCTATAATTCACCCCTCCACTTT
TRBV2,NA,TRBJ1-6,NA,CASRNSEGNSPLHF,TGTGCCAGCAGAAACTCGGAAGGGAATTCACCCCTCCACTTT
TRBV25-1,once,TRBJ1-2,NA,CASSSLGHGNNGYTF,TGTGCCAGCAGTTCACTCGGGCACGGAAACAATGGCTACACCTTC
TRBV28,NA,TRBJ2-3,NA,CAVEGTDTQYF,TGTGCCGTCGAGGGCACAGATACGCAGTATTTT
TRBV30,few,TRBJ1-5,TRBD1,CAWSPPGQGIQPQHF,TGTGCCTGGAGTCCCCCGGGACAGGGGATACAGCCCCAGCATTTT
TRBV18,NA,TRBJ2-2,NA,CASSPYVQANTGELFF,TGTGCCAGCTCACCCTATGTGCAGGCGAACACCGGGGAGCTGTTTTTT
TRBV28,NA,TRBJ1-1,TRBD1,CASTTPTGRVTEAFF,TGTGCCAGCACAACCCCGACAGGGCGGGTAACTGAAGCTTTCTTT
TRBV5-5,NA,TRBJ2-5,TRBD2,CASSLGVGGGTETQYF,TGTGCCAGCAGCTTGGGGGTCGGGGGGGGAACGGAGACCCAGTACTTC
TRBV12-3/TRBV12-4,once,TRBJ2-3,NA,CASSFLGADTQYF,TGTGCCAGCAGTTTTTTGGGGGCAGATACGCAGTATTTT
TRBV10-2,NA,TRBJ2-2,NA,CASSESSPGRINTGELFF,TGCGCCAGCAGTGAGTCGAGCCCCGGCAGGATCAACACCGGGGAGCTGTTTTTT
TRBV4-1,few,TRBJ1-3,TRBD1,CASSQERDRGTKSSGNTIYF,TGCGCCAGCAGCCAAGAGCGGGACAGGGGTACTAAGAGCTCTGGAAACACCATATATTTT
TRBV7-2,NA,TRBJ2-2,TRBD2,CASSSGLAGGERELFF,TGTGCCAGCAGCTCCGGACTAGCGGGGGGGGAGCGGGAGCTGTTTTTT
TRBV3-1/TRBV3-2,NA,TRBJ2-2,NA,CASRFMSGTGELFF,TGTGCCAGCCGCTTTATGAGTGGGACCGGGGAGCTGTTTTTT
TRBV5-1,few,TRBJ1-1,NA,CASSLTVTENTEAFF,TGCGCCAGCAGCTTAACGGTAACGGAGAACACTGAAGCTTTCTTT
TRBV6-6,NA,TRBJ2-2,NA,CASSYGGGVNSGELFF,TGTGCCAGCAGTTACGGGGGCGGGGTCAATTCCGGGGAGCTGTTTTTT
TRBV24-1,once,TRBJ2-5,NA,CATSDLTLETQYF,TGTGCCACCAGTGATCTAACCTTGGAGACCCAGTACTTC
TRBV5-6,NA,TRBJ2-3,NA,CASSLRRLGTDTQYF,TGTGCCAGCAGCTTGAGGCGGCTTGGCACAGATACGCAGTATTTT
TRBV9,few,TRBJ2-2,TRBD1,CASSEQGSTGELFF,TGTGCCAGCAGCGAACAGGGGTCCACCGGGGAGCTGTTTTTT
TRBV6-6,NA,TRBJ1-2,NA,CASSYRDDYGYTF,TGTGCCAGCAGTTACAGGGACGACTATGGCTACACCTTC
TRBV6-5,NA,TRBJ1-2,TRBD1,CASRVPGQGTSGYTF,TGTGCCAGCAGGGTACCGGGACAGGGGACTAGTGGCTACACCTTC
TRBV24-1,NA,TRBJ2-2,NA,CATSDVQGSNTGELFF,TGTGCCACCAGTGACGTACAGGGATCGAACACCGGGGAGCTGTTTTTT
TRBV3-1/TRBV3-2,NA,TRBJ1-1,NA,CASSQGTVNTEAFF,TGTGCCAGCAGCCAAGGTACGGTGAACACTGAAGCTTTCTTT
TRBV6-5,NA,TRBJ1-6,NA,CASSQTSSYNSPLHF,TGTGCCAGCAGTCAGACCAGCTCCTATAATTCACCCCTCCACTTT
TRBV25-1,NA,TRBJ1-4,NA,CASSEAEKLFF,TGTGCCAGTTCAGAGGCTGAAAAACTGTTTTTT
TRBV29-1,once,TRBJ2-3,NA,CSLGTDTQYF,TGCAGCTTAGGGACAGATACGCAGTATTTT
TRBV18,NA,TRBJ2-3,TRBD1,CASSPGTGGVVTQYF,TGTGCCAGCTCACCCGGGACAGGGGGCGTTGTTACGCAGTATTTT
TRBV5-4,NA,TRBJ1-3,NA,CASSFAGSGNTIYF,TGTGCCAGCAGCTTCGCAGGCTCTGGAAACACCATATATTTT
TRBV18,NA,TRBJ2-3,TRBD2,CASSPRTSGGTDTQYF,TGTGCCAGCTCACCAAGGACTAGCGGGGGCACAGATACGCAGTATTTT
TRBV7-9,few,TRBJ1-4,NA,CASSLRSGDEKLFF,TGTGCCAGCAGCTTAAGGTCAGGGGATGAAAAACTGTTTTTT
TRBV10-3,NA,TRBJ1-3,NA,CAISDPGQGNTIYF,TGTGCCATCAGTGACCCAGGGCAAGGAAACACCATATATTTT
TRBV9,once,TRBJ2-5,NA,CASSPLFGVQETQYF,TGTGCCAGCAGCCCCCTTTTCGGGGTCCAAGAGACCCAGTACTTC
TRBV2,NA,TRBJ1-6,NA,CASRGGWGESPLHF,TGTGCCAGCAGGGGGGGCTGGGGGGAATCACCCCTCCACTTT
TRBV6-6,NA,TRBJ1-3,NA,CASSYYRTDSGNTIYF,TGTGCCAGCAGTTACTATCGGACTGACTCTGGAAACACCATATATTTT
TRBV9,NA,TRBJ1-1,NA,CASSLQGGTEAFF,TGTGCCAGCAGCCTCCAGGGAGGGACTGAAGCTTTCTTT
TRBV19,NA,TRBJ1-3,NA,CASSSWMGYSGNTIYF,TGTGCCAGTAGTAGCTGGATGGGATACTCTGGAAACACCATATATTTT
TRBV2,NA,TRBJ1-1,TRBD1,CASTRVTGETEAFF,TGTGCCAGCACCCGGGTGACAGGGGAGACTGAAGCTTTCTTT
TRBV5-1,NA,TRBJ2-2,NA,CASSLVVSVPGELFF,TGCGCCAGCAGCTTGGTAGTTAGTGTCCCCGGGGAGCTGTTTTTT